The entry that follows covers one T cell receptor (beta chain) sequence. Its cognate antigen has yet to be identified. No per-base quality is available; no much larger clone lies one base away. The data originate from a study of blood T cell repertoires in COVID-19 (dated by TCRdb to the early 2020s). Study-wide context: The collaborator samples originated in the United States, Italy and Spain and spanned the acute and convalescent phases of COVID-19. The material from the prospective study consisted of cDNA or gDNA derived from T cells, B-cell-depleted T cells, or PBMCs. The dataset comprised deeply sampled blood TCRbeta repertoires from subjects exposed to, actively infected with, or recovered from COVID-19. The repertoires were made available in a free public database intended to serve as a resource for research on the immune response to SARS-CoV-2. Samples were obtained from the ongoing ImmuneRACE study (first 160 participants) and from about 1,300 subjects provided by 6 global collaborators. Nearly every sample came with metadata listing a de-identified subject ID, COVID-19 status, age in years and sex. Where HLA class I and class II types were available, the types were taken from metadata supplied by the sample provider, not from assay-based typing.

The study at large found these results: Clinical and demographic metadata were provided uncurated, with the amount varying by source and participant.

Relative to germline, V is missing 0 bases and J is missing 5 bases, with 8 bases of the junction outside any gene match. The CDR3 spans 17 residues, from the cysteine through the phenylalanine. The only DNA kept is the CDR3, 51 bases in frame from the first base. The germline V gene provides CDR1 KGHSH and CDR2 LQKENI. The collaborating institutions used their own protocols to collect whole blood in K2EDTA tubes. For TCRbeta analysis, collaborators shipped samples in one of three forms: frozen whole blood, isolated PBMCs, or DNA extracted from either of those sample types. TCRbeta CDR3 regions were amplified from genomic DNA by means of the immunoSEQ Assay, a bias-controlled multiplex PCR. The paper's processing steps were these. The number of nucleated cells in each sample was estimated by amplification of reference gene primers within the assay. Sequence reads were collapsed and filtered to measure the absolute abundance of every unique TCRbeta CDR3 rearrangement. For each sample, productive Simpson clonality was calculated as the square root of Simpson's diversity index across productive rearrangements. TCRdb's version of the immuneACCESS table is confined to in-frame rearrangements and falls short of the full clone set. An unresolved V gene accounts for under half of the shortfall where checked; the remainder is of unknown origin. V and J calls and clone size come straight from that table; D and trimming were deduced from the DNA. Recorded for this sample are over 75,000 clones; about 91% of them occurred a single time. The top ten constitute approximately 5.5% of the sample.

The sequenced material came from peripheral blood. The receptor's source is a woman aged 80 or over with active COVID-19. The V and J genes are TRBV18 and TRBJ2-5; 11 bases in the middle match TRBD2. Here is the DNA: TGTGCCAGCTCACCACCGGGACTAGCGGCACGGGGGGAGACCCAGTACTTC. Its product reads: CASSPPGLAARGETQYF.